These T cell receptor beta chains were read from a single sample in a study of cytomegalovirus exposure and HLA in healthy donors. Sequenced by immunoSEQ multiplex PCR; TCRdb stores in-frame clones only, minus some. The table includes tens of thousands of clones, 70% detected once. Sequences were obtained from PBMCs. The source of these receptors is a woman between 50 and 59 years old in good health and CMV-seronegative. Each CDR3 is given with its conserved first and last residue. D genes are given only for firm matches. Some rows have no size entry. The others give once, few or many, or a class for an expanded clone.

V: TRBV7-2; size: .; D: .; J: TRBJ2-1; CDR3: CASSQLVTEQFF; DNA: TGTGCCAGCAGCCAACTAGTTACTGAGCAGTTCTTC
V: TRBV5-8; size: .; D: TRBD1; J: TRBJ2-7; CDR3: CASSPSLTGAAYEQYF; DNA: TGTGCCAGCAGCCCTTCTTTGACAGGGGCAGCCTACGAGCAGTACTTC
V: TRBV6-5; size: few; D: TRBD1; J: TRBJ1-5; CDR3: CASSLGQGRQPQHF; DNA: TGTGCCAGCAGTCTCGGACAGGGAAGGCAGCCCCAGCATTTT
V: TRBV6-4; size: .; D: .; J: TRBJ1-5; CDR3: CASSGALLGPQHF; DNA: TGTGCCAGCAGTGGGGCCTTATTAGGGCCCCAGCATTTT
V: TRBV25-1; size: .; D: .; J: TRBJ2-1; CDR3: CASSDTTRAVDEQFF; DNA: TGTGCCAGCAGTGACACGACTAGAGCCGTCGATGAGCAGTTCTTC
V: TRBV6-5; size: .; D: TRBD1; J: TRBJ1-2; CDR3: CAIRQGVHYGYTF; DNA: TGTGCCATCCGACAGGGGGTCCACTATGGCTACACCTTC
V: TRBV7-9; size: few; D: .; J: TRBJ2-5; CDR3: CASSLGVSGKETQYF; DNA: TGTGCCAGCAGCTTAGGGGTTAGCGGAAAAGAGACCCAGTACTTC
V: TRBV5-4; size: .; D: .; J: TRBJ2-7; CDR3: CASSLSGEQYF; DNA: TGTGCCAGCAGCTTGTCGGGGGAGCAGTACTTC
V: TRBV10-3; size: few; D: .; J: TRBJ1-1; CDR3: CATHSERGTEAFF; DNA: TGTGCCACCCACAGCGAAAGGGGCACTGAAGCTTTCTTT
V: TRBV5-1; size: .; D: TRBD2; J: TRBJ2-1; CDR3: CASSQSGGYNEQFF; DNA: TGCGCCAGCAGCCAGAGCGGGGGCTACAATGAGCAGTTCTTC
V: TRBV4-1; size: .; D: TRBD1; J: TRBJ1-4; CDR3: CASSPSEGAGNEKLFF; DNA: TGCGCCAGCAGCCCTTCAGAGGGGGCTGGTAATGAAAAACTGTTTTTT
V: TRBV2; size: once; D: .; J: TRBJ2-2; CDR3: CASKVPGGNTGELFF; DNA: TGTGCCAGCAAAGTTCCCGGGGGAAACACCGGGGAGCTGTTTTTT
V: TRBV15; size: .; D: .; J: TRBJ2-7; CDR3: CATSRDPGVGYEQYF; DNA: TGTGCCACCAGCAGAGACCCCGGGGTGGGGTACGAGCAGTACTTC
V: TRBV29-1; size: few; D: .; J: TRBJ2-1; CDR3: CSASPGPMEDEQFF; DNA: TGCAGCGCCTCCCCGGGCCCAATGGAGGATGAGCAGTTCTTC
V: TRBV11-2; size: .; D: TRBD1; J: TRBJ2-7; CDR3: CASSFVGGQGTYEQYF; DNA: TGTGCCAGCAGCTTTGTGGGCGGACAGGGCACCTACGAGCAGTACTTC
V: TRBV6-1; size: few; D: .; J: TRBJ1-1; CDR3: CASTGGRVSNTEAFF; DNA: TGTGCCAGCACGGGGGGGCGGGTATCCAACACTGAAGCTTTCTTT
V: TRBV29-1; size: .; D: .; J: TRBJ1-1; CDR3: CSVVTGMAFF; DNA: TGCAGCGTGGTTACAGGGATGGCTTTCTTT
V: TRBV14; size: .; D: TRBD1; J: TRBJ2-6; CDR3: CASPPGDSLVLANVLTF; DNA: TGTGCCAGCCCCCCCGGGGACAGCTTGGTGTTAGCCAACGTCCTGACTTTC
V: TRBV29-1; size: .; D: .; J: TRBJ1-2; CDR3: CSVEALETVDYGYTF; DNA: TGCAGCGTTGAAGCGTTGGAGACAGTGGACTATGGCTACACCTTC
V: TRBV18; size: few; D: .; J: TRBJ1-4; CDR3: CASSPRELEKLFF; DNA: TGTGCCAGCTCACCGAGGGAATTAGAGAAACTGTTTTTT
V: TRBV5-1; size: .; D: .; J: TRBJ1-5; CDR3: CASSLAGYQPQHF; DNA: TGCGCCAGCAGCTTGGCGGGATATCAGCCCCAGCATTTT
V: TRBV7-9; size: .; D: .; J: TRBJ2-5; CDR3: CASSLTGYQETQYF; DNA: TGTGCCAGCAGCTTAACAGGCTACCAAGAGACCCAGTACTTC
V: TRBV10-3; size: once; D: .; J: TRBJ1-2; CDR3: CAISESGTTDGYTF; DNA: TGTGCCATCAGTGAGTCAGGGACAACGGATGGCTACACCTTC
V: TRBV10-3; size: .; D: TRBD2; J: TRBJ2-5; CDR3: CAISVGGEETQYF; DNA: TGTGCCATCAGTGTCGGGGGGGAAGAGACCCAGTACTTC
V: TRBV5-1; size: .; D: TRBD1; J: TRBJ2-7; CDR3: CASSLAGQGGTYEQYF; DNA: TGCGCCAGCAGCTTGGCAGGACAGGGTGGGACCTACGAGCAGTACTTC
V: TRBV27; size: once; D: .; J: TRBJ2-7; CDR3: CASSFSGTYEQYF; DNA: TGTGCCAGCAGTTTTTCAGGGACCTACGAGCAGTACTTC
V: TRBV2; size: .; D: .; J: TRBJ1-2; CDR3: CASSERGYGYTF; DNA: TGTGCCAGCAGTGAAAGGGGGTATGGCTACACCTTC
V: TRBV5-6; size: few; D: .; J: TRBJ1-5; CDR3: CASSSMSSGGNQPQHF; DNA: TGTGCCAGCAGCTCGATGTCCTCGGGGGGCAATCAGCCCCAGCATTTT
V: TRBV29-1; size: .; D: TRBD2; J: TRBJ2-1; CDR3: CSVDKTSGSLNEQFF; DNA: TGCAGCGTTGACAAGACTAGCGGGAGTCTCAATGAGCAGTTCTTC
V: TRBV6-6; size: .; D: TRBD1; J: TRBJ1-5; CDR3: CALGTASNQPQHF; DNA: TGTGCCCTAGGGACAGCCAGCAATCAGCCCCAGCATTTT
V: TRBV6-1; size: .; D: .; J: TRBJ1-1; CDR3: CASRIQENTEAFF; DNA: TGTGCCAGCAGGATACAGGAGAACACTGAAGCTTTCTTT
V: TRBV11-2; size: .; D: .; J: TRBJ1-2; CDR3: CASSLARLNYGYTF; DNA: TGTGCCAGCAGCTTAGCCCGTCTTAACTATGGCTACACCTTC
V: TRBV6-1; size: .; D: .; J: TRBJ1-2; CDR3: CASSQGEGTAGYTF; DNA: TGTGCCAGCAGTCAAGGGGAGGGGACGGCTGGCTACACCTTC
V: TRBV5-1; size: .; D: .; J: TRBJ1-1; CDR3: CASSPGSFDTEAFF; DNA: TGCGCCAGCAGCCCAGGTAGTTTTGACACTGAAGCTTTCTTT
V: TRBV2; size: .; D: .; J: TRBJ1-1; CDR3: CASRTAFEAFF; DNA: TGTGCCAGCAGAACAGCATTTGAAGCTTTCTTT
V: TRBV5-5; size: .; D: .; J: TRBJ1-2; CDR3: CASSLEASRANYGYTF; DNA: TGTGCCAGCAGCTTGGAAGCGTCAAGAGCTAACTATGGCTACACCTTC
V: TRBV15; size: .; D: .; J: TRBJ1-5; CDR3: CATSRRDKNQPQHF; DNA: TGTGCCACCAGCCGACGGGACAAGAATCAGCCCCAGCATTTT
V: TRBV14; size: .; D: TRBD1; J: TRBJ2-4; CDR3: CASSLTTGSLAKNIQYF; DNA: TGTGCCAGCAGCCTGACGACAGGGAGCCTAGCCAAAAACATTCAGTACTTC
V: TRBV13; size: .; D: TRBD1; J: TRBJ1-6; CDR3: CASSYRGDSPLHF; DNA: TGTGCCAGCAGCTACAGGGGGGATTCACCCCTCCACTTT
V: TRBV19; size: .; D: .; J: TRBJ2-1; CDR3: CASSIRGINEQFF; DNA: TGTGCCAGTAGTATTCGGGGGATCAATGAGCAGTTCTTC
V: TRBV6-6; size: few; D: TRBD2; J: TRBJ2-5; CDR3: CASRPSGEGETQYF; DNA: TGTGCCAGCAGGCCCAGCGGGGAGGGAGAGACCCAGTACTTC
V: TRBV29-1; size: .; D: .; J: TRBJ2-1; CDR3: CSVGQGGYDNEQFF; DNA: TGCAGCGTTGGCCAGGGTGGGTATGACAATGAGCAGTTCTTC
V: TRBV29-1; size: .; D: TRBD1; J: TRBJ2-2; CDR3: CSVVWDRDTGELFF; DNA: TGCAGCGTTGTCTGGGACAGGGACACCGGGGAGCTGTTTTTT
V: TRBV9; size: .; D: .; J: TRBJ2-1; CDR3: CASSVEDSFEQFF; DNA: TGTGCCAGCAGCGTAGAGGACAGTTTCGAGCAGTTCTTC
V: TRBV6-1; size: .; D: .; J: TRBJ1-2; CDR3: CASIPGNYGYTF; DNA: TGTGCCAGCATTCCAGGGAACTATGGCTACACCTTC
V: TRBV15; size: few; D: TRBD1; J: TRBJ1-2; CDR3: CATRDSADYGYTF; DNA: TGTGCCACCCGGGACAGCGCTGACTATGGCTACACCTTC
V: TRBV6-1; size: .; D: .; J: TRBJ1-6; CDR3: CASRVEAWGNSPLHF; DNA: TGTGCCAGCAGGGTAGAGGCTTGGGGCAATTCACCCCTCCACTTT
V: TRBV6-6; size: .; D: TRBD2; J: TRBJ2-7; CDR3: CASGGVEQYF; DNA: TGTGCCAGCGGGGGGGTTGAGCAGTACTTC
V: TRBV28; size: .; D: TRBD2; J: TRBJ2-3; CDR3: CASSLTSGAADTQYF; DNA: TGTGCCAGCAGTCTGACTAGCGGGGCAGCAGATACGCAGTATTTT
V: TRBV29-1; size: .; D: .; J: TRBJ2-7; CDR3: CSAAGGTSYEQYF; DNA: TGCAGCGCCGCCGGCGGGACTTCCTACGAGCAGTACTTC
V: TRBV5-1; size: .; D: .; J: TRBJ2-7; CDR3: CASSLTGEQYF; DNA: TGCGCCAGCAGCTTGACAGGCGAGCAGTACTTC
V: TRBV7-7; size: .; D: .; J: TRBJ1-1; CDR3: CASSLRDGTEAFF; DNA: TGTGCTAGCAGCCTACGGGATGGGACTGAAGCTTTCTTT
V: TRBV5-1; size: .; D: .; J: TRBJ2-7; CDR3: CASSRDGLSSYEQYF; DNA: TGCGCCAGCAGCCGGGATGGACTGAGCTCCTACGAGCAGTACTTC
V: TRBV5-6; size: .; D: TRBD1; J: TRBJ1-2; CDR3: CASSGTGLGYGYTF; DNA: TGTGCCAGCAGCGGGACAGGGCTTGGCTATGGCTACACCTTC